Below are 26 T cell receptor beta chains sequenced from a single sample in a study of technical replicates of blood from a handful of donors. The method was immunoSEQ multiplex PCR; TCRdb's version includes in-frame clones alone and lacks a portion of them. The repertoire includes tens of thousands of clones, approximately 96% of them detected once, and about 0.34% sits in the top ten. The material sequenced was T cells isolated from PBMCs. These receptors all come from a human donor in good health.

The gene calls are TRBV9 and TRBJ2-5; D possibly corresponds to TRBD1 (6 bases). There are 16 residues in the CDR3. CDR1 SGDLS and CDR2 YYNGEE come from the germline V gene. V was cut by 0 bases and J by 4 bases, with 16 bases left in between. The CDR3 region is CASSVGVRDKGETQYF. The DNA for the CDR3 is TGTGCCAGCAGCGTAGGGGTCCGGGACAAGGGAGAGACCCAGTACTTC. The whole variable domain, filled in from reference TRBV9 and TRBJ2-5, reads DSGVTQTPKHLITATGQRVTLRCSPRSGDLSVYWYQQSLDQGLQFLIQYYNGEERAKGNILERFSAQQFPDLHSELNLSSLELGDSALYFCASSVGVRDKGETQYFGPGTRLLVL.

The rearrangement joins TRBV11-3 to TRBJ2-6; D not certain. Germline-derived CDR1 and CDR2 are SGHNT and YENEEA. Trimming took 5 bases from V and 4 from J, leaving 6 bases between them. The CDR3 extends over 13 amino acids. As DNA, the CDR3 is TGTGCCAGCAGCCCATCCGGGGCCAACGTCCTGACTTTC. This translates into CASSPSGANVLTF.

In its sample, this clone was seen once. This chain joins TRBV5-1 and TRBJ2-1, with D perhaps matching TRBD1 (6 bases). CDR1 SGHRS and CDR2 YFSETQ come from the germline V gene. The ends were cut back, 2 bases at V and 7 bases at J, with 16 bases in the middle. This CDR3 has 15 residues. This CDR3 is CASSFISLTGNEQFF. Written as DNA, the CDR3 is TGCGCCAGCAGCTTTATAAGCCTCACAGGGAATGAGCAGTTCTTC.

This sequence joins TRBV30 and TRBJ2-1; 7 bases are a match to TRBD1. The V gene's germline CDR1 is GTSNPN and CDR2 SVGIG (reference sequence). The CDR3 sequence is 14 residues long. Losses at the gene ends were 5 bases for V and 5 bases for J; bases not matched to a gene: 9. The chain's CDR3 is CAWDNRGVDNEQFF. In DNA form, the CDR3 reads TGTGCCTGGGACAACAGGGGCGTCGACAATGAGCAGTTCTTC. The whole variable domain, remainder taken from reference TRBV30 and TRBJ2-1, is SQTIHQWPATLVQPVGSPLSLECTVEGTSNPNLYWYRQAAGRGLQLLFYSVGIGQISSEVPQNLSASRPQDRQFILSSKKLLLSDSGFYLCAWDNRGVDNEQFFGPGTRLTVL.

CDR3 nucleotide sequence: TGTGCCAGCAGCGATCCGGGCTCTGGAAACACCATATATTTT. Protein: CASSDPGSGNTIYF. This chain joins TRBV2 and TRBJ1-3; no clear D gene. Germline V lookup: CDR1 SNHLY, CDR2 FYNNEI. This CDR3 contains 14 residues. The germline V and J ends were trimmed by 6 bases and 0 bases, with 9 bases remaining between them.

The rearrangement uses TRBV7-9 and TRBJ2-1; possibly TRBD2 for D (6 bases). The germline CDR1 and CDR2 sequences are SEHNR and FQNEAQ (reference sequence). The germline V and J ends were trimmed by 1 base and 4 bases, with 17 bases remaining between them. The CDR3 has 17 residues. The CDR3 region is CASSLDTAGTRYNEQFF. The CDR3 nucleotides read TGTGCCAGCAGCTTAGATACTGCCGGGACTCGATACAATGAGCAGTTCTTC.

This rearrangement joins TRBV4-1 to TRBJ2-3, with D maybe TRBD2 (5 bases). V lost 4 bases, J lost 0 bases, and 17 bases lay in between. From germline, CDR1 is MGHRA and CDR2 YSYEKL. This CDR3 is 17 amino acids long. CDR3 in amino acids: CASSPISGLTSTDTQYF. The CDR3 region has the DNA TGCGCCAGCAGCCCAATAAGCGGATTGACGAGCACAGATACGCAGTATTTT.

The chain carries TRBV5-6 and TRBJ1-2, with D hard to call. From germline, CDR1 is SGHDT and CDR2 YYEEEE. The CDR3 is made up of 13 amino acids. The V and J ends lost 4 bases and 5 bases respectively, with 12 bases between them. Written as DNA, the CDR3 is TGTGCCAGCAGCAGTACAGCTACTTATGGCTACACCTTC. It specifies CASSSTATYGYTF.

This chain connects TRBV10-3 to TRBJ1-1; perhaps TRBD1 as D (5 bases). This CDR3 has 14 residues. Germline CDR1 is ENHRY and CDR2 is SYGVKD. The ends were cut back, 0 bases at V and 6 bases at J, with 11 bases in the middle. CDR3 in DNA: TGTGCCATCAGTGAGTCGCAGGGATCGGCTGAAGCTTTCTTT. It is translated as CAISESQGSAEAFF.

The chain employs TRBV4-1 and TRBJ1-3, with 7 bases that match TRBD1. Germline CDR1 and CDR2: MGHRA and YSYEKL. CDR3 size: 15 residues. V shed 4 bases and J 0 bases; nucleotides not matched to a gene: 3. In DNA, the CDR3 is TGCGCCAGCAGCCCTTGGGACAGCTCTGGAAACACCATATATTTT. Translating it yields CASSPWDSSGNTIYF.

The chain couples TRBV5-1 to TRBJ1-1; 8 bases map to TRBD1. V shed 4 bases, J shed 7 bases, and the junction held 18 bases outside the gene matches. The CDR3 extends over 17 amino acids. Germline lookup yields CDR1 SGHRS and CDR2 YFSETQ. In nucleotides, the CDR3 is TGCGCCAGCAGCCCTCCGGGACAGGTAACCGGCCCCTATGAAGCTTTCTTT. This sequence encodes CASSPPGQVTGPYEAFF.

The chain joins TRBV7-6 to TRBJ2-5; tentative D call: TRBD1 (6 bases). This CDR3 is 14 amino acids long. Germline values: CDR1 SGHVS, CDR2 FNYEAQ. V gave up 5 bases and J gave up 2 bases, with 12 bases separating them. The CDR3 sequence is CASSQAGTQETQYF. The CDR3 DNA reads as TGTGCCAGCAGCCAAGCCGGGACACAAGAGACCCAGTACTTC. Full variable domain (missing parts from reference TRBV7-6 and TRBJ2-5): GAGVSQSPRYKVTKRGQDVALRCDPISGHVSLYWYRQALGQGPEFLTYFNYEAQQDKSGLPNDRFSAERPEGSISTLTIQRTEQRDSAMYRCASSQAGTQETQYFGPGTRLLVL.

The rearrangement links TRBV9 to TRBJ2-1, with 7 positions matching TRBD2. V trimming: 6 bases; J trimming: 15 bases; junction bases outside the gene matches: 15. Looked up from germline, CDR1 is SGDLS and CDR2 is YYNGEE. The CDR3 is made up of 13 amino acids. The chain's CDR3 is CASTLGGAGRPFF. CDR3 bases: TGTGCCAGCACCCTCGGGGGAGCGGGGAGGCCGTTCTTC.

The rearrangement links TRBV29-1 to TRBJ2-7; the D gene is possibly TRBD1 (5 bases). The CDR3 extends over 13 amino acids. Germline V gene lookup returns CDR1 SQVTM and CDR2 ANQGSEA. The germline V and J ends were trimmed by 1 base and 3 bases, with 10 bases remaining between them. CDR3 amino acids: CSVEAQGSYEQYF. CDR3 nucleotides: TGCAGCGTTGAAGCCCAGGGCAGCTACGAGCAGTACTTC.

This chain links TRBV18 with TRBJ1-2; the D gene is possibly TRBD1 (6 bases). CDR1 and CDR2 from the germline V gene are KGHSH and LQKENI. Trimming cost V 6 bases and J 6 bases, with 17 bases left between them. The length of the CDR3 is 14 residues. CDR3 DNA sequence: TGTGCCAGCTCCCAACGGACCCGACAGGATGGCTACACCTTC. Amino acids: CASSQRTRQDGYTF.

This clone came up once. The genes are TRBV27 and TRBJ2-5; the D gene is possibly TRBD1 (7 bases). The CDR3 length is 14 residues. CDR1 MNHEY and CDR2 SMNVEV come from the germline V gene (reference sequence). Trimming stripped 5 bases from V and 1 base from J, with 11 bases between. The CDR3 DNA sequence: TGTGCCAGCAGTAGGAGGGACAGCCAAGAGACCCAGTACTTC. This codes for CASSRRDSQETQYF.

This rearrangement joins TRBV29-1 to TRBJ1-3, with a tentative D call TRBD1 (6 bases). Trimming removed 3 bases at V and 3 bases at J, with 15 bases between. CDR3 length: 15 amino acids. Germline values: CDR1 SQVTM, CDR2 ANQGSEA. In DNA, the CDR3 is TGCAGCGTTGAGGTCAGGGGTATTGATGGAAACACCATATATTTT. Translating gives CSVEVRGIDGNTIYF.

The rearrangement uses TRBV29-1 and TRBJ1-4, with 7 bases that match TRBD1. The germline V gene encodes CDR1 SQVTM and CDR2 ANQGSEA. This CDR3 region has 13 residues. After removal of 4 bases from V and 5 bases from J, the junction contained 4 bases not matched to a gene. The CDR3 region has the DNA TGCAGCGTTGGGGGACAGACAAATGAAAAACTGTTTTTT. Protein: CSVGGQTNEKLFF.

The sample holds one count of this clone. The gene calls are TRBV28 and TRBJ1-1; D call uncertain. This CDR3 has 13 amino acids. Germline V gene sequence: CDR1 MDHEN, CDR2 SYDVKM. Deletions cut 7 bases from V and 4 bases from J, with 13 bases between. The CDR3 protein is CASTSPTGTEAFF. The CDR3 nucleotides are TGTGCCAGCACCTCACCTACGGGCACTGAAGCTTTCTTT.

The rearrangement links TRBV2 to TRBJ2-7; D perhaps matches TRBD2 (7 bases). Trimming took off 5 bases at V and 6 bases at J, with 23 bases between the two ends. Germline CDR1 reads SNHLY; CDR2 reads FYNNEI. The CDR3 contains 16 residues. The CDR3 region is CASSQQDYREGSEQYF. The CDR3 DNA follows: TGTGCCAGCAGTCAACAAGACTACAGGGAGGGATCCGAGCAGTACTTC.

This chain links TRBV11-3 with TRBJ2-1, with 8 bases lining up with TRBD1. The CDR3 covers 14 residues. Per germline, CDR1 SGHNT and CDR2 YENEEA. V lost 3 bases and J lost 10; bases outside the gene matches: 8. CDR3 loop: CASSFTGGRGEQFF. CDR3 DNA: TGTGCCAGCAGCTTTACAGGGGGAAGGGGGGAGCAGTTCTTC.

V usage is TRBV28 and J usage is TRBJ2-7, with TRBD1 matching 7 bases. There are 14 residues in the CDR3. Germline V gene sequence: CDR1 MDHEN, CDR2 SYDVKM. The J segment lost 2 bases and the V segment lost 5 bases, leaving 6 bases of the junction unmatched. CDR3 residues: CASSLGQAPYEQYF. DNA for the CDR3: TGTGCCAGCAGTCTAGGACAGGCCCCCTACGAGCAGTACTTC.

The chain links TRBV7-3 to TRBJ2-1; no clear D gene. This CDR3 has 14 residues. CDR1 SGHTA and CDR2 FQGTGA come from the germline V gene. V gave up 5 bases and J gave up 10 bases, with 18 bases separating them. The CDR3 region has the DNA TGTGCCAGCAGCGCCAATGTCGGAGCCATGGAGCAGTTCTTC. Its translation: CASSANVGAMEQFF.

The chain joins TRBV5-6 to TRBJ1-5; D might be TRBD1 (5 bases). This CDR3 has 14 amino acids. The V and J ends lost 1 base and 4 bases respectively, with 9 bases between them. Germline V gene sequence: CDR1 SGHDT, CDR2 YYEEEE. The CDR3 reads CASSLRGWNQPQHF. The DNA of the CDR3 is TGTGCCAGCAGCTTGCGGGGGTGGAATCAGCCCCAGCATTTT.

The genes are TRBV9 and TRBJ1-1; unclear D gene. V was trimmed by 1 base and J by 0 bases, leaving 13 bases between them. CDR1 and CDR2 (germline): SGDLS, YYNGEE. The CDR3 is 16 amino acids. The chain's CDR3 is CASSVLPRSVNTEAFF. DNA for the CDR3: TGTGCCAGCAGCGTACTTCCCAGGTCGGTGAACACTGAAGCTTTCTTT.

This clone was counted once. The gene calls are TRBV2 and TRBJ1-2; D is uncertain. This CDR3 is 13 amino acids long. V lost 6 bases to trimming and J lost 0 bases, with 8 bases between them. Per the germline V gene, CDR1 is SNHLY and CDR2 is FYNNEI. CDR3 nucleotides: TGTGCCAGCAGAGTACTAGCTAACTATGGCTACACCTTC. Protein: CASRVLANYGYTF.